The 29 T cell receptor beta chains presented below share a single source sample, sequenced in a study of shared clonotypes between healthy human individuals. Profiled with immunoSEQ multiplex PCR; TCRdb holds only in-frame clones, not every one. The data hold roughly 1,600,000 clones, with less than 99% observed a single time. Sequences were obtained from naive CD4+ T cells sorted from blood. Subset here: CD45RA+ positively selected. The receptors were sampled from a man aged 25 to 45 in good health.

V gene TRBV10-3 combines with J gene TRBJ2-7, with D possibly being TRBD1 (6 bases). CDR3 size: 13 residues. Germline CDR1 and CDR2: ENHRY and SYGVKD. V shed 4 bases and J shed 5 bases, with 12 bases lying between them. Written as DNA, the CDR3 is TGTGCCATCAGTGGGGGACAAGACGACGAGCAGTACTTC. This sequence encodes CAISGGQDDEQYF.

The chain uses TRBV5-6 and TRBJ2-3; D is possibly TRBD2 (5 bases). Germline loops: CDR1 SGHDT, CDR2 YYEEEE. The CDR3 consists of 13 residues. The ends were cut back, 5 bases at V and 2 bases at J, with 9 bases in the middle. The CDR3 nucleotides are TGTGCCAGCAGGTACGGGGTCACAGATACGCAGTATTTT. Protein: CASRYGVTDTQYF.

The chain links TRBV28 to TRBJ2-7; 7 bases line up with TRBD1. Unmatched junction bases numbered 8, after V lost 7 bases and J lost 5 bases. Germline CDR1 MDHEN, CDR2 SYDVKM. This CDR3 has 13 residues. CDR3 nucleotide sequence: TGTGCCAGCACCCCGGGACAGAAAAACGAGCAGTACTTC. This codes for CASTPGQKNEQYF.

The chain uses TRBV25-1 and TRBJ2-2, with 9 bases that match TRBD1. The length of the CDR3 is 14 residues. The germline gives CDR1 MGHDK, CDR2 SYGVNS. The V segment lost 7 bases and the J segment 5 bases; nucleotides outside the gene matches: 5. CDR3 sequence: CASKRTGVTGELFF. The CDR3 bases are TGTGCCAGCAAGAGGACAGGGGTGACCGGGGAGCTGTTTTTT. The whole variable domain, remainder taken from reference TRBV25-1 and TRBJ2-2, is EADIYQTPRYLVIGTGKKITLECSQTMGHDKMYWYQQDPGMELHLIHYSYGVNSTEKGDLSSESTVSRIRTEHFPLTLESARPSHTSQYLCASKRTGVTGELFFGEGSRLTVL.

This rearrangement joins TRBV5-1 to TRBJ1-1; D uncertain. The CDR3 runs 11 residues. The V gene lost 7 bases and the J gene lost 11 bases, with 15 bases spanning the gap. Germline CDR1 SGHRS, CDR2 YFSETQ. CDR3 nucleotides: TGCGCCAGCGGGGAGGTCCAGTCGGCTTTCTTT. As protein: CASGEVQSAFF.

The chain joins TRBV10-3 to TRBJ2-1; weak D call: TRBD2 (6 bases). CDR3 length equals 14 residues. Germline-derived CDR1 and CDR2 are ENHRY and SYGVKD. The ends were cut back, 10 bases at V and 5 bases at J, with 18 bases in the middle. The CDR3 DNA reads TGTGCCACGGGAGAAGCCGTACGGGACAATGAGCAGTTCTTC. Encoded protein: CATGEAVRDNEQFF.

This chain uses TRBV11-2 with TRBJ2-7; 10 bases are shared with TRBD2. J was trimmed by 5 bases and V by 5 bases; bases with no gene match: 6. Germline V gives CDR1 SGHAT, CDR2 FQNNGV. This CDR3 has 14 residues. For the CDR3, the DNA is TGTGCCAGCAGCGCGACTAGCGGGCGAAACGAGCAGTACTTC. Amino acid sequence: CASSATSGRNEQYF.

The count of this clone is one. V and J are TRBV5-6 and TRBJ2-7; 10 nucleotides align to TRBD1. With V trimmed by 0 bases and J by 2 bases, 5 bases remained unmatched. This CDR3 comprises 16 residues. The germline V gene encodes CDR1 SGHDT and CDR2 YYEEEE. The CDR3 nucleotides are TGTGCCAGCAGCTTGGCGGGACAGGGGACGACCTACGAGCAGTACTTC. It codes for CASSLAGQGTTYEQYF.

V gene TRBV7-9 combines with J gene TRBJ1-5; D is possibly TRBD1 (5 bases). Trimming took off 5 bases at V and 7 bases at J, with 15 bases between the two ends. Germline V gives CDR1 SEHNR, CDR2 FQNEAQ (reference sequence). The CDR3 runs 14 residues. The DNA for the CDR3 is TGTGCCAGCAGCCCCGGGGGTGGAGTCCAGCCCCAGCATTTT. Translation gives CASSPGGGVQPQHF.

DNA of the CDR3: TGTGCCAGCAGCGAGAGGGGAGTAACGAACGAGCAGTACTTC. Translation: CASSERGVTNEQYF. This chain uses TRBV7-9 with TRBJ2-7; TRBD1 or TRBD2 may be the D gene (5 bases each). This CDR3 comprises 14 residues. Looked up from germline, CDR1 is SEHNR and CDR2 is FQNEAQ (reference sequence). The V end was cut by 5 bases, the J end by 5 bases, with 16 bases between.

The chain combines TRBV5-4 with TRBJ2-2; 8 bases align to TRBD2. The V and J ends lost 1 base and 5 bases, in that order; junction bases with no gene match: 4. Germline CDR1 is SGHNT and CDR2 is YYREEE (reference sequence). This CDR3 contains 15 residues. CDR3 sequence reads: CASSLFSGVTGELFF. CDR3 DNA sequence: TGTGCCAGCAGCTTGTTTAGCGGGGTTACCGGGGAGCTGTTTTTT.

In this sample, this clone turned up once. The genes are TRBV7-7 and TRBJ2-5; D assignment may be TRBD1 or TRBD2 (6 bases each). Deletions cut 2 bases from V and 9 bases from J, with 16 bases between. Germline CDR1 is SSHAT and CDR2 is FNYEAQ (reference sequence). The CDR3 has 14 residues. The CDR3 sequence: CASSLKGDGGAQYF. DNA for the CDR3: TGTGCCAGCAGCTTAAAGGGGGACGGAGGGGCCCAGTACTTC.

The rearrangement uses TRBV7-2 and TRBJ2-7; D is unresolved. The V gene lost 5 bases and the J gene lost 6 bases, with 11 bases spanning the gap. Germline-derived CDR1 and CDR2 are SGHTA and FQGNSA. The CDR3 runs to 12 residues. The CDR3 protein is CASSQGYGEQYF. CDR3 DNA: TGTGCCAGCAGCCAAGGGTACGGCGAGCAGTACTTC.

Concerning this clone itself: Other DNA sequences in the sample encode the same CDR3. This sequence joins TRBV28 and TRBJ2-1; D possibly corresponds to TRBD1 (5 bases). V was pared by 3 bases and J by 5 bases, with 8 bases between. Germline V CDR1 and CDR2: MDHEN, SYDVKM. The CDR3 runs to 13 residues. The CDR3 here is CASSFQGNNEQFF. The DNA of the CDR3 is TGTGCCAGCAGTTTTCAGGGAAACAATGAGCAGTTCTTC.

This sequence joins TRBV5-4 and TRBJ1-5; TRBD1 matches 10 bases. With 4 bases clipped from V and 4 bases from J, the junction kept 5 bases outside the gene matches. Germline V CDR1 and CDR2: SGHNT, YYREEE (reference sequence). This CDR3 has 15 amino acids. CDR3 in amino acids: CASSEDRGLNQPQHF. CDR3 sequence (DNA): TGTGCCAGCAGCGAAGACAGGGGGCTTAATCAGCCCCAGCATTTT.

The CDR3 region has the DNA TGTGCCAGCAGCTCTGACAGGCTTACCGGGGAGCTGTTTTTT. Translating gives CASSSDRLTGELFF. V and J are TRBV7-9 and TRBJ2-2; maybe TRBD1 (6 bases). The CDR3 loop spans 14 amino acids. V was trimmed by 4 bases and J by 5 bases, leaving 11 bases between them. CDR1 and CDR2 from the germline V gene are SEHNR and FQNEAQ (reference sequence).

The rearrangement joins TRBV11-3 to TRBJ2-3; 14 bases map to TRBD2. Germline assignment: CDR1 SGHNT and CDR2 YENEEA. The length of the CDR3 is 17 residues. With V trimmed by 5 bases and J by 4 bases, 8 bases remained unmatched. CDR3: CASSPGLAGGGADTQYF. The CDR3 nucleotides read TGTGCCAGCAGCCCTGGACTAGCGGGAGGTGGCGCAGATACGCAGTATTTT.

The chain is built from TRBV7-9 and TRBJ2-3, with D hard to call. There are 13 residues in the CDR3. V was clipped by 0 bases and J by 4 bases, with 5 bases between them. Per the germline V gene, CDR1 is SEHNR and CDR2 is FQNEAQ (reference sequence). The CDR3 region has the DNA TGTGCCAGCAGCTTAGCGTGGGCAGATACGCAGTATTTT. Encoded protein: CASSLAWADTQYF.

The CDR3 loop is CASSFPTQGAITEAFF. Here the CDR3 DNA reads TGTGCCAGCAGTTTCCCAACGCAGGGGGCTATCACTGAAGCTTTCTTT. The rearrangement uses TRBV7-9 and TRBJ1-1; 8 positions agree with TRBD1. The CDR3 is made up of 16 amino acids. Germline V gene lookup returns CDR1 SEHNR and CDR2 FQNEAQ (reference sequence). Trimming cost V 6 bases and J 4 bases; bases outside gene matches: 13.

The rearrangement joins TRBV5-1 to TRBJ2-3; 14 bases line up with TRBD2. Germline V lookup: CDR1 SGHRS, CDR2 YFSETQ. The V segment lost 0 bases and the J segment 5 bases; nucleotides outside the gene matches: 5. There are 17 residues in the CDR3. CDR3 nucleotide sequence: TGCGCCAGCAGCTTGGCACGGACTAGCGGGAGGCAAGATACGCAGTATTTT. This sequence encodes CASSLARTSGRQDTQYF. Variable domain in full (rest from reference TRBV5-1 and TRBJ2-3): KAGVTQTPRYLIKTRGQQVTLSCSPISGHRSVSWYQQTPGQGLQFLFEYFSETQRNKGNFPGRFSGRQFSNSRSEMNVSTLELGDSALYLCASSLARTSGRQDTQYFGPGTRLTVL.

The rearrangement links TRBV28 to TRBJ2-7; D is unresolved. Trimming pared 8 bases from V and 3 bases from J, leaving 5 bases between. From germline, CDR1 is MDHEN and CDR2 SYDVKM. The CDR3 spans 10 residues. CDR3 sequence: CASRYYEQYF. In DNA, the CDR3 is TGTGCCAGCCGCTACTACGAGCAGTACTTC. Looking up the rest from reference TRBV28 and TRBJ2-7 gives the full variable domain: DVKVTQSSRYLVKRTGEKVFLECVQDMDHENMFWYRQDPGLGLRLIYFSYDVKMKEKGDIPEGYSVSREKKERFSLILESASTNQTSMYLCASRYYEQYFGPGTRLTVT.

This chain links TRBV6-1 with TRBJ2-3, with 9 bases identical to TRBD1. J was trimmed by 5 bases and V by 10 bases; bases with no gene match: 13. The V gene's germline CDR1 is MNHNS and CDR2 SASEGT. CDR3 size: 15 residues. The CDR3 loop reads CATFLRTGVEDTQYF. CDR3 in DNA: TGTGCCACCTTTTTACGGACAGGGGTCGAAGATACGCAGTATTTT.

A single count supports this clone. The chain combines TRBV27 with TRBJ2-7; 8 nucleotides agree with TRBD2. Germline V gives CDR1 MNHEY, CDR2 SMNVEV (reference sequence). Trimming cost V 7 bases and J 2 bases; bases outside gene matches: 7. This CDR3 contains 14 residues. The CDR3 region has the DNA TGTGCCAGCAAACTAGCGGCCCTCACCTACGAGCAGTACTTC. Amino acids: CASKLAALTYEQYF.

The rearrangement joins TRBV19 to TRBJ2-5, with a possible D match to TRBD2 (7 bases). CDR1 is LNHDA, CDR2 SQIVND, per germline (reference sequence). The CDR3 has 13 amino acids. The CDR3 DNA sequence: TGTTCGTGTCGGGCGGGGGCAGGTGAGACCCAGTACTTC. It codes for CSCRAGAGETQYF.

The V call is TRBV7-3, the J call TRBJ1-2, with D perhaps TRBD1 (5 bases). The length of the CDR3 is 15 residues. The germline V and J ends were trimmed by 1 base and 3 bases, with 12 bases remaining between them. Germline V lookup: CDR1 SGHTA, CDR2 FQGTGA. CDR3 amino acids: CASSLRGGADYGYTF. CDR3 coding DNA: TGTGCCAGCAGCTTAAGAGGAGGGGCTGACTATGGCTACACCTTC.

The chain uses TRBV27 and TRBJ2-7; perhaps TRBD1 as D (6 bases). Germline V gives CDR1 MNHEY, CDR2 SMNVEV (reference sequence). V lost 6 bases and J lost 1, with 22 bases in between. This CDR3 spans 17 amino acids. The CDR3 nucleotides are TGTGCCAGCAGAGGGACATACGCGACAGATTTTTCCTACGAGCAGTACTTC. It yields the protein CASRGTYATDFSYEQYF.

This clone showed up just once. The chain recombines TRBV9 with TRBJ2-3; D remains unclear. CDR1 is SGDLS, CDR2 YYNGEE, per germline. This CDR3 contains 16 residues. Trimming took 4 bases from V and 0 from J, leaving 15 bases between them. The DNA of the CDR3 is TGTGCCAGCAGCCCGAACTTTACGCCTAGCACAGATACGCAGTATTTT. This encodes CASSPNFTPSTDTQYF.

CDR3 amino acids: CASSLDLRRSDEQFF. For the CDR3, the DNA is TGTGCCAGCAGCTTAGATCTTCGCCGCAGTGATGAGCAGTTCTTC. J is TRBJ2-1 and V is TRBV11-3, with D hard to call. With 0 bases removed from V and 8 bases from J, the gap between germline ends came to 14 bases. The germline gives CDR1 SGHNT, CDR2 YENEEA. The CDR3 runs 15 residues.

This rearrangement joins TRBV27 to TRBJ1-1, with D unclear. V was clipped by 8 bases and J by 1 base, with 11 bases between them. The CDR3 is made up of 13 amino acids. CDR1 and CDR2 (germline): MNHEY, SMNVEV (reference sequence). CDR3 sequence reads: CASAGGWNTEAFF. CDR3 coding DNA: TGTGCCAGCGCGGGAGGATGGAACACTGAAGCTTTCTTT.